This TCR beta chain comes out of a study of blood T cell repertoires in COVID-19. As for the study in general: Specimens from acute and convalescent COVID-19 originated in the United States, Italy and Spain. T cells, B-cell-depleted T cells, or PBMCs provided the cDNA or gDNA that served as material.

Assay used: immunoSEQ multiplex PCR; TCRdb lists only in-frame clones, some missing. The data show some 360,000 clones, around 87% seen once. Germline CDR1 reads SGHTA; CDR2 reads FQGNSA. V lost 1 base and J lost 5, with 12 bases in between. This CDR3 has 15 amino acids. Enrolment of Seattle patients took place during active infection, and they were followed longitudinally. This sequence was found in a woman aged 55-70 years with COVID-19, enrolled during active disease. Sequenced: peripheral blood. V and J are TRBV7-2 and TRBJ1-5, with a weak D call TRBD1 (5 bases). The CDR3 sequence is CASSLESGRDQPQHF. In nucleotides, the CDR3 is TGTGCCAGCAGCTTAGAGTCAGGCAGGGATCAGCCCCAGCATTTT. Based on the CDR3 plus reference TRBV7-2 and TRBJ1-5, the full variable domain is GAGVSQSPSNKVTEKGKDVELRCDPISGHTALYWYRQSLGQGLEFLIYFQGNSAPDKSGLPSDRFSAERTGGSVSTLTIQRTQQEDSAVYLCASSLESGRDQPQHFGDGTRLSIL.